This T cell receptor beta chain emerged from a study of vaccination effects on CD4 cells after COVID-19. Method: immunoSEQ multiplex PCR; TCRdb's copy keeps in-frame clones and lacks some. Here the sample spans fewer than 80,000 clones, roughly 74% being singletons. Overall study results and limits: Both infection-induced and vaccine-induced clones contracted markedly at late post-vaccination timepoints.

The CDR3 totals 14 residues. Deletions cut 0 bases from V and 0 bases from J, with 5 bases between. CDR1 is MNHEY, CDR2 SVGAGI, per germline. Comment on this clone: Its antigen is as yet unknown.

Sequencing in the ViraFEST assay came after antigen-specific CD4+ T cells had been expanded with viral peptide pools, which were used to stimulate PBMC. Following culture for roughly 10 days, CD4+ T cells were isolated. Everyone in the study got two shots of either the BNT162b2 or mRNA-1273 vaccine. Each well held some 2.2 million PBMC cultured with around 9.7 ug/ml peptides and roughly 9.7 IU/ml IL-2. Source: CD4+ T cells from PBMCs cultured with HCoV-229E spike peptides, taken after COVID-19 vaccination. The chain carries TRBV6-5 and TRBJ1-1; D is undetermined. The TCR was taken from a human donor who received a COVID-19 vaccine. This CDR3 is CASSYSQMNTEAFF. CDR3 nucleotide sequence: TGTGCCAGCAGTTACTCACAGATGAACACTGAAGCTTTCTTT.